This T cell receptor beta chain was documented in a study of shared clonotypes between healthy human individuals. Study-wide points: The generation probabilities recorded for non-shared clonotypes fell below those of clonotypes shared by all four donors.

A remark on this clone: Its antigen is still unknown. Other DNA sequences in this sample translate to the same CDR3.

Donors had no recently reported acute infections or vaccinations and were HIV-negative. The authors distributed each subset's genomic DNA evenly over several immunoSEQ plates. Measured with immunoSEQ multiplex PCR; TCRdb has only the in-frame clones, and not every one. Counted here are roughly 2.4 million clones, approximately 96% occurring once; the ten biggest clones make up roughly 0.13%. Trimming cost V 6 bases and J 1 base; bases outside gene matches: 4. The CDR3 totals 14 residues. The germline gives CDR1 MNHEY, CDR2 SMNVEV (reference sequence). This receptor was taken from a man aged 18 to 30 in good health. The chain combines TRBV27 with TRBJ1-1; TRBD1 agrees at 8 bases. The sequencing input was naive CD4+ T cells sorted from blood. The subset is: CD45RA+ positively selected. The CDR3 nucleotides are TGTGCCAGCAGCCGCGGGACAGGGAACACTGAAGCTTTCTTT. Amino acid sequence: CASSRGTGNTEAFF.